A single T cell receptor (beta chain) is shown here with its context. V gave up 6 bases and J gave up 5 bases, with 17 bases separating them. Germline V gene data show CDR1 as MNHNS and CDR2 as SASEGT. The CDR3 is 14 amino acids. The data were obtained in a study of regulatory T cells in long-lasting Graves disease. Time point defined: persistent/refractory GD, antithyroid drugs over 5 years with positive TRAb. Following extraction of RNA from PBMCs, that RNA was used to make the TCR library. Researchers made TCR beta libraries by using iRepertoire HTBI primers and running Arm-PCR on CDR3 regions. TCRdb called the multiplex PCR reads again in MiXCR, with one record for every CDR3 protein. Of hundreds of thousands of distinct CDR3 sequences detected, 20% to 25% appear once; the ten largest clones hold about 6.6%.

This receptor was obtained from a female donor with Graves disease. The sample here was peripheral blood mononuclear cells (PBMCs), taken when the disease was refractory, from a patient treated with antithyroid drugs. V usage is TRBV6-1 and J usage is TRBJ2-7, with D perhaps TRBD1 (6 bases). This CDR3 reads CASSVAGARDEQYF. The CDR3 region has the DNA TGTGCCAGCAGCGTCGCAGGGGCCCGAGACGAGCAGTACTTC.